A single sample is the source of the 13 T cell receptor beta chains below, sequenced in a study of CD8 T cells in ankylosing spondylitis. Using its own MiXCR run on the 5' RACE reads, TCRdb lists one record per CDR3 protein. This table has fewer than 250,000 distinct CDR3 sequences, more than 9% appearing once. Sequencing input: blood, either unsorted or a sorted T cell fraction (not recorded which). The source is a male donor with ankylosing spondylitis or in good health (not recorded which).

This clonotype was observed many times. CDR3 coding DNA: TGTGCCAGCAGCCCACTGAGGGGCGGGACCGGGGAGCTGTTTTTT. This sequence encodes CASSPLRGGTGELFF. The gene calls are TRBV7-2 and TRBJ2-2; tentatively, D is TRBD1 or TRBD2 (5 bases each). The germline CDR1 and CDR2 sequences are SGHTA and FQGNSA. V gave up 5 bases and J gave up 5 bases, with 15 bases separating them. The CDR3 has 15 amino acids.

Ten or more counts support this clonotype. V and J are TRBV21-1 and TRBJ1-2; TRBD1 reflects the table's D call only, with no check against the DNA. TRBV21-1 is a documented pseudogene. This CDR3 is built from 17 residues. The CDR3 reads CASSTSGVGNPDYGYTF. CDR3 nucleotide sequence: TGTGCCAGCAGCACCTCGGGGGTGGGAAACCCTGACTATGGCTACACCTTC.

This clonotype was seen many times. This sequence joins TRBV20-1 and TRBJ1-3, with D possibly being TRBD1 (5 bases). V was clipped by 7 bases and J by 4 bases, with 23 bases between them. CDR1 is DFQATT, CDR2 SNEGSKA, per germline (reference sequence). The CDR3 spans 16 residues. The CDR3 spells CSVTNLGGTYGNTIYF. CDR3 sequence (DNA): TGCAGTGTTACCAACCTTGGGGGTACTTACGGAAACACCATATATTTT.

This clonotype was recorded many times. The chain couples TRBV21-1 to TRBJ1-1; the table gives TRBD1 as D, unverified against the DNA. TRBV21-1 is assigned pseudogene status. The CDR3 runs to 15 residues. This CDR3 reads CASTLDLRGLTEAFF. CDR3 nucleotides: TGTGCCAGCACCCTCGACCTCCGGGGTCTCACTGAAGCTTTCTTT.

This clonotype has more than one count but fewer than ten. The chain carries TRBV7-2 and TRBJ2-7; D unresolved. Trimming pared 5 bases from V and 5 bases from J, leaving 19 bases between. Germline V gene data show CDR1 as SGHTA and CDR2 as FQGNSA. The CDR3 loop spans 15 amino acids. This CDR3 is CASSRRGVRRDEQYF. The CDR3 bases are TGTGCCAGCAGCCGGCGCGGCGTCCGTAGGGACGAGCAGTACTTC.

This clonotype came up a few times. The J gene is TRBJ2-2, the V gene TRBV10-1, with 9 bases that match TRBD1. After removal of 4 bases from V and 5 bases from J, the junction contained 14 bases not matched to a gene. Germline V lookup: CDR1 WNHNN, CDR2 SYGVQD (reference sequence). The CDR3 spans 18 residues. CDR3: CASSGRRDRESRTGELFF. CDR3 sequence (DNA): TGCGCCAGCAGTGGACGAAGGGACAGGGAATCGAGAACCGGGGAGCTGTTTTTT.

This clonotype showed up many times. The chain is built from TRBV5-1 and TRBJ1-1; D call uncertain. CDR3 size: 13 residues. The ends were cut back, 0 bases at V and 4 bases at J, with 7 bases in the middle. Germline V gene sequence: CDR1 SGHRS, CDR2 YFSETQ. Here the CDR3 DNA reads TGCGCCAGCAGCTTGGAGGCTTTCACTGAAGCTTTCTTT. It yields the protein CASSLEAFTEAFF.

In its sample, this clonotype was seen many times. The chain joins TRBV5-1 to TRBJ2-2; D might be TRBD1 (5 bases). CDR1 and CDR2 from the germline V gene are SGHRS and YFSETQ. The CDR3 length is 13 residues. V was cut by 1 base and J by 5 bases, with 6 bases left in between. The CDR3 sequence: CASSLQGTGELFF. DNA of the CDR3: TGCGCCAGCAGCTTGCAGGGAACCGGGGAGCTGTTTTTT.

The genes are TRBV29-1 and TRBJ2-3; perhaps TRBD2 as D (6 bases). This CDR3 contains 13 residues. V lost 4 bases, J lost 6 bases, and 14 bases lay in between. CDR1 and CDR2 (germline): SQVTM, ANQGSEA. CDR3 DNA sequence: TGCAGCGTTGTGGGGGGAGTATTTGATACGCAGTATTTT. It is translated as CSVVGGVFDTQYF.

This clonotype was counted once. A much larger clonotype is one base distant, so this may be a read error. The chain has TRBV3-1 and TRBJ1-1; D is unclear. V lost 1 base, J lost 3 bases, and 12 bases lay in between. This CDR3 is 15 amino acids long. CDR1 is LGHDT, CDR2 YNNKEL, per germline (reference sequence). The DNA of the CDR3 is TGTGCCAGCAGCCAAGGGAGGTCCAGTGACACTGAAGCTTTCTTT. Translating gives CASSQGRSSDTEAFF.

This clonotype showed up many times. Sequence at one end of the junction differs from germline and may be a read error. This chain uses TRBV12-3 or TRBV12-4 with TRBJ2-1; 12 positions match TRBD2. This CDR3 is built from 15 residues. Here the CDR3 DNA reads TGTGCCAGCAGTCTAGCGGGAGGGCCCTCCAATGAGCAGTTCTTC. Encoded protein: CASSLAGGPSNEQFF.

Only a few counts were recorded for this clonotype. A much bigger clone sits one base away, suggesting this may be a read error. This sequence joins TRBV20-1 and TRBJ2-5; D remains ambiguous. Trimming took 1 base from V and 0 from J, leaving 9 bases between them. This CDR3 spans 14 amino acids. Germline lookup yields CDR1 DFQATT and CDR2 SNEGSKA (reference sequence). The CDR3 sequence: CSARVAANQETQYF. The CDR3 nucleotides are TGCAGTGCTAGAGTGGCTGCCAACCAAGAGACCCAGTACTTC.

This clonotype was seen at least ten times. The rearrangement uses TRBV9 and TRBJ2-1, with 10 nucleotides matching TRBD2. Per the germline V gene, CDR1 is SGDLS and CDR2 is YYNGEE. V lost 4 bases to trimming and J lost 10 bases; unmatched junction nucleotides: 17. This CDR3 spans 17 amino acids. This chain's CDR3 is CASSFRGASGSPREQFF. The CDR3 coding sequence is TGTGCCAGCAGCTTTCGGGGAGCTAGCGGGAGTCCCCGCGAGCAGTTCTTC.